This is a list of T cell receptor beta chains from one sample in a study of T cells in Graves' hyperthyroidism and ophthalmopathy. TCRdb reanalysed the multiplex PCR reads using MiXCR and keeps one entry per CDR3 protein. The repertoire holds about 270,000 distinct CDR3 sequences, with roughly 15% as singletons. The sequenced sample was blood. The source of these receptors is a woman aged 50 to 60 with Graves' hyperthyroidism that later progressed to Graves' ophthalmopathy. Each CDR3 is given with its conserved first and last residue. D genes are given only for firm matches. The size of a clone is reported for some rows only, either as once, few or many, or as a class for expanded clones.

d_gene: TRBD2
j_gene: TRBJ2-2
v_gene: TRBV4-1
abundance: .
CDR3nt: TGCGCCAGCAGCCAAGATCCCCAGCGGGGTAACACCGGGGAGCTGTTTTTT
CDR3aa: CASSQDPQRGNTGELFF

d_gene: TRBD1
j_gene: TRBJ1-1
v_gene: TRBV2
abundance: many
CDR3nt: TGTGCCAGCAGATTCGACAGGGAAGAAGCTTTCTTT
CDR3aa: CASRFDREEAFF

d_gene: .
j_gene: TRBJ1-2
v_gene: TRBV3-1
abundance: few
CDR3nt: TGTGCCAGCAGCCAAGATTTACGCCGGGGCCACACCTTC
CDR3aa: CASSQDLRRGHTF

d_gene: .
j_gene: TRBJ2-7
v_gene: TRBV5-1
abundance: few
CDR3nt: TGCGCCAGCAGCTTGGATCACGAGCAGTACTTC
CDR3aa: CASSLDHEQYF

d_gene: TRBD1
j_gene: TRBJ1-2
v_gene: TRBV6-5
abundance: many
CDR3nt: TGTGCCAGCAGTTACGCTTGGACAGGGGGCGGTGGCTACACCTTC
CDR3aa: CASSYAWTGGGGYTF

d_gene: TRBD1
j_gene: TRBJ2-7
v_gene: TRBV6-1
abundance: few
CDR3nt: TGTGCCAGCACCTCCGGGACAGGGCTCGGTGAGCAGTACTTC
CDR3aa: CASTSGTGLGEQYF

d_gene: .
j_gene: TRBJ2-3
v_gene: TRBV18
abundance: many
CDR3nt: TGTGCCAGCTCCCCCTATTCCACAGATACGCAGTATTTT
CDR3aa: CASSPYSTDTQYF

d_gene: .
j_gene: TRBJ2-1
v_gene: TRBV30
abundance: .
CDR3nt: TGTGCCTGGAGTGTTGTAGGGCATGAGCAGTTCTTC
CDR3aa: CAWSVVGHEQFF

d_gene: .
j_gene: TRBJ2-7
v_gene: TRBV28
abundance: many
CDR3nt: TGTGCCAGCAGCGACTATGCTGAGCAGTACTTC
CDR3aa: CASSDYAEQYF

d_gene: TRBD2
j_gene: TRBJ2-1
v_gene: TRBV6-1
abundance: many
CDR3nt: TGTGCCAGCAGAGGGGGGACTAGCGGACGCAATGAGCAGTTCTTC
CDR3aa: CASRGGTSGRNEQFF

d_gene: TRBD1
j_gene: TRBJ2-3
v_gene: TRBV7-6
abundance: many
CDR3nt: TGTGCCAGCAGCCCGGACGACAGGGTAAAGCAGTATTTT
CDR3aa: CASSPDDRVKQYF

d_gene: .
j_gene: TRBJ1-5
v_gene: TRBV20-1
abundance: .
CDR3nt: TGCAGTGCCAAACTCTTACGGCTTCCCAATCAGCCCCAGCATTTT
CDR3aa: CSAKLLRLPNQPQHF

d_gene: .
j_gene: TRBJ2-1
v_gene: TRBV18
abundance: many
CDR3nt: TGTGCCAGCTCACCCCCGGGACGGGATGAGCAGTTCTTC
CDR3aa: CASSPPGRDEQFF

d_gene: .
j_gene: TRBJ2-1
v_gene: TRBV5-1
abundance: .
CDR3nt: TGCGCCAGCAGCTCAATGCGGAGGGGGTACAATGAGCAGTTCTTC
CDR3aa: CASSSMRRGYNEQFF

d_gene: .
j_gene: TRBJ1-1
v_gene: TRBV18
abundance: many
CDR3nt: TGTGCCAGCAGCCCCGGGACCGCGAACACTGAAGCTTTCTTT
CDR3aa: CASSPGTANTEAFF

d_gene: TRBD1
j_gene: TRBJ1-2
v_gene: TRBV19
abundance: .
CDR3nt: TGTGCCAGTAGGGAAGGACAGGGCGACTATGGCTACACCTTC
CDR3aa: CASREGQGDYGYTF

d_gene: TRBD2
j_gene: TRBJ2-3
v_gene: TRBV27
abundance: .
CDR3nt: TGTGCCAGCAGTCCGAGCGGGAGTTGGACAGATACGCAGTATTTT
CDR3aa: CASSPSGSWTDTQYF

d_gene: TRBD1
j_gene: TRBJ2-3
v_gene: TRBV5-1
abundance: .
CDR3nt: TGCGCCAGCAGCACCGGACAGGGGGGTGCGGATACGCAGTATTTT
CDR3aa: CASSTGQGGADTQYF

d_gene: TRBD2
j_gene: TRBJ2-5
v_gene: TRBV15
abundance: few
CDR3nt: TGTGCCACCAGCAGAAACCCTGGCACTAGCGGGAGGAAAGAGACCCAGTACTTC
CDR3aa: CATSRNPGTSGRKETQYF

d_gene: .
j_gene: TRBJ1-6
v_gene: TRBV11-2
abundance: many
CDR3nt: TGTGCCAGCTTTCAGGGAGGGCTGTCACCCCTCCACTTT
CDR3aa: CASFQGGLSPLHF

d_gene: .
j_gene: TRBJ2-2
v_gene: TRBV9
abundance: many
CDR3nt: TGTGCCAGCAGCGACCAGCGACGGACGAACACCGGGGAGCTGTTTTTT
CDR3aa: CASSDQRRTNTGELFF

d_gene: .
j_gene: TRBJ1-5
v_gene: TRBV11-3
abundance: .
CDR3nt: TGTGCCAGCAGCGAGACAGCCAAGGCGCCCCAGCATTTT
CDR3aa: CASSETAKAPQHF

d_gene: .
j_gene: TRBJ2-7
v_gene: TRBV5-1
abundance: many
CDR3nt: TGCGCCAGCAGCCCGGGACCACTCAACGAGCAGTACTTC
CDR3aa: CASSPGPLNEQYF

d_gene: .
j_gene: TRBJ1-2
v_gene: TRBV5-6
abundance: few
CDR3nt: TGTGCCAGCAGCTCAGGTCGGGGGCGTAGCTACACCTTC
CDR3aa: CASSSGRGRSYTF

d_gene: .
j_gene: TRBJ2-5
v_gene: TRBV20-1
abundance: many
CDR3nt: TGCAGTGCTAGACGGTCTGGGGAGACCCAGTACTTC
CDR3aa: CSARRSGETQYF

d_gene: .
j_gene: TRBJ2-7
v_gene: TRBV20-1
abundance: .
CDR3nt: TGCAGTGCTAACTTTGCAGGTCCCTACGAGCAGTACTTC
CDR3aa: CSANFAGPYEQYF

d_gene: TRBD1
j_gene: TRBJ1-2
v_gene: TRBV30
abundance: many
CDR3nt: TGTGCCTGGAGTGTACCGGCAGGGGGAGGCTACACCTTC
CDR3aa: CAWSVPAGGGYTF

d_gene: .
j_gene: TRBJ2-7
v_gene: TRBV3-1
abundance: many
CDR3nt: TGTGCCAGCAGCCCGCTAGGGTACGAGCAGTACTTC
CDR3aa: CASSPLGYEQYF

d_gene: TRBD1
j_gene: TRBJ2-7
v_gene: TRBV7-9
abundance: many
CDR3nt: TGTGCCAGCAGCAGGACAGGGGCCTACGAGCAGTACTTC
CDR3aa: CASSRTGAYEQYF

d_gene: .
j_gene: TRBJ1-1
v_gene: TRBV28
abundance: many
CDR3nt: TGTGCCAGCAGTCCCCCAGGAGGTGAAGCTTTCTTT
CDR3aa: CASSPPGGEAFF

d_gene: TRBD2
j_gene: TRBJ2-2
v_gene: TRBV30
abundance: many
CDR3nt: TGTGCCTGGGCGAAAACCGGGACTAGCACCGGGGAGCTGTTTTTT
CDR3aa: CAWAKTGTSTGELFF

d_gene: .
j_gene: TRBJ1-2
v_gene: TRBV2
abundance: few
CDR3nt: TGTGCCAGCACCCCGACCCAACTTACTAACTATGGCTACACCTTC
CDR3aa: CASTPTQLTNYGYTF